This T cell receptor beta chain derives from a study of sequential checkpoint blockade in melanoma. Study-wide context: 75 to 95 pretreatment tumor DNA samples were TCRβ immunosequenced. Matched biopsies came pretreatment and at week 13 for twenty-two patients.

Treatment denoted: randomized to nivolumab then ipilimumab (arm A) or the reverse (arm B). DNA-damaging chemotherapy had not been given to any patient beforehand. The CDR3 is 16 residues long. Trimming took off 3 bases at V and 1 base at J, with 13 bases between the two ends. Germline V lookup: CDR1 SGHRS, CDR2 YFSETQ. Libraries were prepared by immunoSEQ multiplex PCR; TCRdb keeps only in-frame clonotypes and omits some of them. The data hold 20,000 to 25,000 clones, with roughly 27% observed a single time. On this clone: The antigen is not known.

Study findings and constraints: Tumor T-cell fraction and clonality correlated with PD-L1 and CD8+ counts.

The origin of this receptor is a human donor with melanoma. The source material was tumor tissue (inferred from file names), sampled from a patient given nivolumab and ipilimumab in sequence. The chain carries TRBV5-1 and TRBJ2-2, with a tentative D call TRBD2 (5 bases). CDR3 sequence reads: CASSSADGKNTGELFF. The DNA of the CDR3 is TGCGCCAGCAGCTCGGCCGACGGGAAGAACACCGGGGAGCTGTTTTTT.